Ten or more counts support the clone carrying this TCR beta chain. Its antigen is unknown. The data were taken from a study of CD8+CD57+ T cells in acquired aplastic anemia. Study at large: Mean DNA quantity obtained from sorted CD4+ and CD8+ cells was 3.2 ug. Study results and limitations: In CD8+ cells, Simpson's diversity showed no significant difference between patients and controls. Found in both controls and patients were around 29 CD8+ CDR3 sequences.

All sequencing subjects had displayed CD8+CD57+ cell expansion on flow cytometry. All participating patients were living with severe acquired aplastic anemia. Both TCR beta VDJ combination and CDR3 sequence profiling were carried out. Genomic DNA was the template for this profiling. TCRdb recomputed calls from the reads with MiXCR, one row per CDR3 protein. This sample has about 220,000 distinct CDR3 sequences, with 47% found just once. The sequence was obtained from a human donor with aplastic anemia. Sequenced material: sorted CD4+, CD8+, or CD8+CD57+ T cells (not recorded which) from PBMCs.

The CDR3 loop is CASSLAYNNYGYTF. For the CDR3, the DNA is TGTGCCAGCAGCTTAGCATATAATAACTATGGCTACACCTTC. The chain recombines TRBV11-2 with TRBJ1-2, with D hard to call. The CDR3 is made up of 14 amino acids. Trimming removed 1 base from V and 1 base from J, with 7 bases in between. Per germline, CDR1 SGHAT and CDR2 FQNNGV.